This TCR beta chain was identified in a study of CD8+ T cells in alopecia areata (dated 2018 in TCRdb). Study-level background: The treated patients took part in an open-label pilot trial in which moderate-to-severe alopecia areata was treated with oral tofacitinib at 5 to 10 mg twice daily. The RNA source kit depended on sample type: the PAXgene miRNA kit for fixed scalp, the miRNeasy kit for PBMCs, and the RNeasy kit for mouse skin. Scalp tissue and sorted CD4+ and CD8+ peripheral blood T cells from patchy and totalis/universalis alopecia areata patients and from healthy controls were covered by human TCRbeta sequencing. Patients on tofacitinib were biopsied at baseline and after 4 and 24 weeks of treatment, and several of the patients also had a later scalp biopsy. High-throughput TCRbeta sequencing was used to examine T cell clonal expansion in alopecia areata in both the C3H/HeJ mouse model and human patients. TCRbeta CDR3 regions were amplified by immunoSEQ multiplex PCR using 35 Vbeta forward and 13 Jbeta reverse primers. Patients received tofacitinib for 6 to 18 months and were then followed off drug for 6 months to check for delayed response and recurrence. Clonality in the scalp was compared among normal scalp (n=4), patchy alopecia areata scalp (n=8), and alopecia totalis/universalis scalp (n=8). The investigation overall reported the following: Shared TCR sequences between patients were less evident than in mice, which may be partly attributable to HLA diversity in the patient population. Resident alphabeta T cells in normal human skin are also sequenced, complicating scalp TCR repertoire analysis, unlike mouse skin dominated by gammadelta T cells. Lesional scalp, especially in alopecia totalis/universalis, showed higher clonality and more expanded CD8+ clones than normal scalp, suggesting antigenic drive.

Reading the germline V gene (reference sequence) gives CDR1 GTSNPN and CDR2 SVGIG. At the junction V is shortened by 0 bases and J by 1 base, with 10 bases in between. Counted from cysteine to phenylalanine, this CDR3 has 14 amino acids. Only CDR3 DNA is held: 42 bases, read in frame from base 1. On this clone itself: It lacks a known antigen. No quality values exist for individual bases; no much larger clone is one base distant.

Receptors were amplified or captured by the immunoSEQ multiplex PCR assay. To provide template for TCR sequencing, every sample had RNA extracted and reverse transcribed into cDNA. First-strand cDNA was synthesized with SuperScript III using a 2:1 mix of oligo-dT and random hexamers. Amplification bias was assessed with a synthetic immune receptor repertoire, and residual bias was removed computationally. Per the original workflow: After raw reads were preprocessed to remove errors, the CDR3 was defined following IMGT conventions as running from the conserved cysteine to phenylalanine. To get clonality, Shannon entropy was normalized by log2 of the number of productive unique TCRs and the result was subtracted from 1. Whether each scalp clone was CD4 or CD8 was inferred by checking scalp TCRbeta sequences against the CD4 and CD8 repertoires from sorted blood. The table was pulled from immuneACCESS by TCRdb, which kept in-frame rearrangements only. Such tables lose some clones; where checked, under half of the loss comes from unresolved V genes, and the rest has no known cause. V and J calls and clone size come straight from that table; D and trimming were deduced from the DNA. This sample gives fewer than 200,000 clones in total; 50% to 70% of them show up just once. In total, the top ten clones hold about 14% of the sample.

The time point label, as the study defines it: baseline before oral tofacitinib. Peripheral blood and lesional scalp punch biopsies were obtained from patients with alopecia areata. PBMCs were isolated by density centrifugation and stained for CD3, CD4 and CD8, after which CD4+ and CD8+ T cells were sorted on a FACSAria. The sample consisted of CD4+ T cells sorted from blood, taken at week 0. The sequence links TRBV30 to TRBJ2-7, with no D gene named confidently. The TCR originated in a human donor with alopecia areata. Here is the DNA: TGTGCCTGGAGTGTACTTCTGGGGTCCTACGAGCAGTACTTC. Its protein is CAWSVLLGSYEQYF.